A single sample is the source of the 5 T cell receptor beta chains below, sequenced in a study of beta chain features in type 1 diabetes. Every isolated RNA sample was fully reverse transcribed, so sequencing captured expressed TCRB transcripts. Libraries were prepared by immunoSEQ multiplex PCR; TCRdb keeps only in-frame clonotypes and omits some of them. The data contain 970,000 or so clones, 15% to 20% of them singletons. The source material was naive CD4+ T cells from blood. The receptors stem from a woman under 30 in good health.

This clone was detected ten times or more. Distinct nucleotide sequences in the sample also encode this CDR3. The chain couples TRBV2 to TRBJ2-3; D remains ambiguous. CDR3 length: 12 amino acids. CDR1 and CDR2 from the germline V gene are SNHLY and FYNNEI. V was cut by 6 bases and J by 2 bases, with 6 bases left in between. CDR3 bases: TGTGCCAGCAGCGCTCTCACAGATACGCAGTATTTT. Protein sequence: CASSALTDTQYF.

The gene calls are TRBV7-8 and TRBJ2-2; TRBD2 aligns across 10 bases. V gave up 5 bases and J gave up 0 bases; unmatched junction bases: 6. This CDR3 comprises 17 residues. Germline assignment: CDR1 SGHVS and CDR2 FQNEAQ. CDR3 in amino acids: CASSKLAGYANTGELFF. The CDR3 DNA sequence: TGTGCCAGCAGCAAACTAGCGGGGTACGCGAACACCGGGGAGCTGTTTTTT.

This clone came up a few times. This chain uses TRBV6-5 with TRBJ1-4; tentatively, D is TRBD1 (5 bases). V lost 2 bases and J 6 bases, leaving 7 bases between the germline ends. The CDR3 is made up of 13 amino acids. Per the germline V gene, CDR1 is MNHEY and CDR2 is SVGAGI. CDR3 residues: CASSYGGDEKLFF. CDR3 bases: TGTGCCAGCAGTTACGGGGGAGATGAAAAACTGTTTTTT.

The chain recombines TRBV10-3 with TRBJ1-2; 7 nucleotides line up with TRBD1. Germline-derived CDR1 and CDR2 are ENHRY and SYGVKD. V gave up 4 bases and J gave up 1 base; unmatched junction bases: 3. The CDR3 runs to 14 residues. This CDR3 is CAISAPGGNYGYTF. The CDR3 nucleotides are TGTGCCATCAGTGCCCCAGGGGGTAACTATGGCTACACCTTC.

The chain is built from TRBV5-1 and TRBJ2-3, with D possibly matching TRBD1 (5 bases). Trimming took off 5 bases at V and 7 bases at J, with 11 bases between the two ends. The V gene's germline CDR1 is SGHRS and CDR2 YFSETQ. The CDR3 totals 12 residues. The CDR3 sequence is CASSATDNTQYF. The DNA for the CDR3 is TGCGCCAGCAGTGCGACGGACAATACGCAGTATTTT. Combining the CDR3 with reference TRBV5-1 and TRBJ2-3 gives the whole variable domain KAGVTQTPRYLIKTRGQQVTLSCSPISGHRSVSWYQQTPGQGLQFLFEYFSETQRNKGNFPGRFSGRQFSNSRSEMNVSTLELGDSALYLCASSATDNTQYFGPGTRLTVL.